These T cell receptor beta chains were read from a single sample in a study of blood T cell repertoires in COVID-19. Generated by immunoSEQ multiplex PCR, the TCRdb table keeps only in-frame clones and is missing some. The sample yields about 210,000 clones, around four fifths seen once. The material sequenced was peripheral blood. The source is a woman in her fifties or sixties with active or convalescent COVID-19. Each CDR3 is given with its conserved first and last residue. The D gene is left open where the match is weak. Expanded clones get a size class; other rows say once, few or many, or leave the size out.

>few|TRBV11-2|TRBJ2-5|NA
TGTGCCAGCAGCTTAGATTCGGGGGGCGGAGGAGAGACCCAGTACTTC
CASSLDSGGGGETQYF
>NA|TRBV10-3|TRBJ2-1|TRBD2
TGTGCCATGGGACTAGCGGGAGGGAATGAGCAGTTCTTC
CAMGLAGGNEQFF
>NA|TRBV18|TRBJ1-2|NA
TGTGCCAGCTCACCCGGGGTGTCTAACTATGGCTACACCTTC
CASSPGVSNYGYTF
>once|TRBV11-2|TRBJ1-2|TRBD1
TGTGCCAGCAGCGTAAACAGGGGTGGCTACACCTTC
CASSVNRGGYTF
>NA|TRBV3-1/TRBV3-2|TRBJ1-5|NA
TGTGCCAGCAGCCAAGCTCCTGAGCAGCCCCAGCATTTT
CASSQAPEQPQHF
>NA|TRBV27|TRBJ2-5|TRBD2
TGTGCCAGCAGTGACCGCGGGACTAGCCAAGAGACCCAGTACTTC
CASSDRGTSQETQYF
>NA|TRBV2|TRBJ1-6|TRBD1
TGTGCCAGCAGCTCGCTAACAGGGGCCACAAAACCCCTCCACTTT
CASSSLTGATKPLHF
>NA|TRBV29-1|TRBJ2-6|NA
TGCAGCGCTCTCCATGCAGGGGCTGGGGCCAACGTCCTGACTTTC
CSALHAGAGANVLTF
>NA|TRBV6-1|TRBJ2-7|NA
TGTGCCAGCAGTGAAGCGGGGGGAGTGGGCTCCTACGAGCAGTACTTC
CASSEAGGVGSYEQYF
>NA|TRBV29-1|TRBJ1-1|NA
TGCAGCGTTGAGGGCAGTACGAACACTGAAGCTTTCTTT
CSVEGSTNTEAFF
>NA|TRBV10-2|TRBJ1-2|NA
TGCGCCAGCAGTGAACAGGGTCCTTCAGTTGTCTCGCGCGGCTACACCTTC
CASSEQGPSVVSRGYTF
>NA|TRBV19|TRBJ1-6|NA
TGTGCCAGTAGGTTCGAGACAGAGTATAATTCACCCCTCCACTTT
CASRFETEYNSPLHF
>NA|TRBV6-4|TRBJ2-2|TRBD2
TGTGCCAGCAGTGTCAGCGGGGGGGTCTGGGAGCTGTTTTTT
CASSVSGGVWELFF
>NA|TRBV3-1/TRBV3-2|TRBJ1-6|TRBD1
TGTGCCAGCAGCCAAGAGGGGGGACAGGCTTATCTCCACTTT
CASSQEGGQAYLHF
>once|TRBV28|TRBJ1-2|NA
TGTGCCAGCAGACCCTCCGACTCTAACTATGGCTACACCTTC
CASRPSDSNYGYTF
>NA|TRBV5-1|TRBJ2-5|NA
TGCGCCAGCAGCTTGGCAGGGAACCAAGAGACCCAGTACTTC
CASSLAGNQETQYF
>NA|TRBV11-3|TRBJ2-5|NA
TGTGCCAGCAGCTTAGCGCTTGGTCCGGGAGAGGGGGAGACCCAGTACTTC
CASSLALGPGEGETQYF
>NA|TRBV11-2|TRBJ2-5|NA
TGTGCCAGCAGCTTTGACAGTGAAGAGACCCAGTACTTC
CASSFDSEETQYF
>NA|TRBV5-4|TRBJ2-7|NA
TGTGCCAGCAGCTTGGCAGGGAATTCCTACGAGCAGTACTTC
CASSLAGNSYEQYF
>NA|TRBV19|TRBJ1-2|TRBD1
TGTGCCAGTAGTATGGGGGGCAGGGGGAACGGCTACACCTTC
CASSMGGRGNGYTF
>NA|TRBV2|TRBJ1-1|NA
TGTGCCAGCAGTGAAGGCGTGCGGAACACTGAAGCTTTCTTT
CASSEGVRNTEAFF
>NA|TRBV28|TRBJ1-2|NA
TGTGCCAGCAGTTGGGGGGACCGGTCCCACAACTATGGCTACACCTTC
CASSWGDRSHNYGYTF
>NA|TRBV4-1|TRBJ2-5|NA
TGCGCCAGCAGCCAAGAGGTAGTAATCCAAGAGACCCAGTACTTC
CASSQEVVIQETQYF
>NA|TRBV18|TRBJ1-5|NA
TGTGCCAGCTCAACCCAAGGCCAGGATGCAGCCCAGCATTTT
CASSTQGQDAAQHF
>once|TRBV6-5|TRBJ1-2|NA
TGTGCCAGCAAAACTACAGGTGGATTCTATGGCTACACCTTC
CASKTTGGFYGYTF
>NA|TRBV18|TRBJ1-2|TRBD1
TGTGCCAGCTCACGACTCAGGGGGGATTCACACGAATATGGCTACACCTTC
CASSRLRGDSHEYGYTF
>NA|TRBV11-3|TRBJ1-1|NA
TGTGCCAGCAGATCAGGCCCGAACACTGAAGCTTTCTTT
CASRSGPNTEAFF
>few|TRBV5-1|TRBJ1-1|NA
TGCGCCAGCAGCAGCGGGACTCCCATTTTACTCGCTGAAGCTTTCTTT
CASSSGTPILLAEAFF
>NA|TRBV19|TRBJ1-4|TRBD1
TGTGCCAGTAACCAACAGGGGCGCTTCGGAAAACTGTTTTTT
CASNQQGRFGKLFF
>NA|TRBV5-1|TRBJ2-2|NA
TGCGCCAGCAGCTCCGGACAGCTAAACACCGGGGAGCTGTTTTTT
CASSSGQLNTGELFF
>NA|TRBV2|TRBJ1-5|TRBD1
TGTGCCAGCAGAAAGACGACAGGGAACAATCAGCCCCAGCATTTT
CASRKTTGNNQPQHF
>NA|TRBV14|TRBJ2-3|TRBD1
TGTGCCAGCAGCCCCCCATGGACAGGGGGCCTTTCGGATACGCAGTATTTT
CASSPPWTGGLSDTQYF
>NA|TRBV6-1|TRBJ1-6|NA
TGTGCCAGCAGTGAATCCAGGTTTTACAGTTCACCCCTCCACTTT
CASSESRFYSSPLHF
>NA|TRBV7-9|TRBJ1-2|TRBD1
TGTGCCAGCAGCCCTACAGGGGAGGTTGGCTACACCTTC
CASSPTGEVGYTF
>NA|TRBV12-3/TRBV12-4|TRBJ1-5|NA
TGTGCCAGCAGTTTGTCCGGGCCCCAGCATTTT
CASSLSGPQHF
>NA|TRBV28|TRBJ2-4|NA
TGTGCCAGCAGTCCCCCCCCAGGCCGATCAGGGAACATTCAGTACTTC
CASSPPPGRSGNIQYF
>few|TRBV10-1|TRBJ1-1|NA
TGCGCCAGCAGAGTAACTTTGAACACTGAAGCTTTCTTT
CASRVTLNTEAFF
>NA|TRBV5-1|TRBJ1-2|NA
TGCGCCAGCAGCTCCCGGGGGGGTTTGGGCTACACCTTC
CASSSRGGLGYTF
>NA|TRBV6-5|TRBJ2-1|NA
TGTGCCAGCCAGGGGAACCTACTACTCAATGAGCAGTTCTTC
CASQGNLLLNEQFF
>NA|TRBV11-2|TRBJ2-1|TRBD1
TGTGCCAGCAGCTTAGACCCAGGGGGCAATGAGCAGTTCTTC
CASSLDPGGNEQFF
>NA|TRBV7-3|TRBJ1-2|NA
TGTGCCAGCAGCCCCCGCGGAGGGGATGGCTACACCTTC
CASSPRGGDGYTF
>NA|TRBV5-3|TRBJ1-5|TRBD1
TGTGCCAGAAGCTGGGACAGGGAGGGTCAGCCCCAGCATTTT
CARSWDREGQPQHF
>NA|TRBV9|TRBJ1-3|NA
TGTGCCAGCAGCGTAGGCCCAGGCACCTCTGGAAACACCATATATTTT
CASSVGPGTSGNTIYF
>few|TRBV19|TRBJ1-6|NA
TGTGCCAGTACCCCCGGGTGGAGGTATGGGGATAATTCACCCCTCCACTTT
CASTPGWRYGDNSPLHF
>NA|TRBV2|TRBJ2-1|NA
TGTGCCAGCGGGGAGAGCTCCTACAATGAGCAGTTCTTC
CASGESSYNEQFF
>few|TRBV5-6|TRBJ1-1|NA
TGTGCCAGCACGGGTACAGGCGACATGAACACTGAAGCTTTCTTT
CASTGTGDMNTEAFF
>NA|TRBV29-1|TRBJ1-3|NA
TGCAGCGTTGAGAAGAGCTCTGGAAACACCATATATTTT
CSVEKSSGNTIYF
>NA|TRBV28|TRBJ2-7|TRBD1
TGTGCCAGCAGTTTAACCCAGGGGGTCTCAAGCGAGCAGTACTTC
CASSLTQGVSSEQYF